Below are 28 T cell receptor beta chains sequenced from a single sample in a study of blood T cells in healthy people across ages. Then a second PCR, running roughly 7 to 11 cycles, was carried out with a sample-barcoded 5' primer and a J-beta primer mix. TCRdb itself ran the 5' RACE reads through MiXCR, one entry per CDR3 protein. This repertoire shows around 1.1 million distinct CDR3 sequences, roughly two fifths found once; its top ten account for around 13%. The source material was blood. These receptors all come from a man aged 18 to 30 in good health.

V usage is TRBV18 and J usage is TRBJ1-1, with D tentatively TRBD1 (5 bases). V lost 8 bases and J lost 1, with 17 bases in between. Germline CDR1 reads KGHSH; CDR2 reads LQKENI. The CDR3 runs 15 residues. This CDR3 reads CASRTGGGKNTEAFF. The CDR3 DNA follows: TGTGCCAGCCGTACTGGGGGGGGGAAGAACACTGAAGCTTTCTTT.

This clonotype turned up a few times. The chain's CDR3 is CASRNDISYEQYF. CDR3 sequence (DNA): TGTGCCAGCAGGAATGACATCTCCTACGAGCAGTACTTC. V usage is TRBV12-3 or TRBV12-4 and J usage is TRBJ2-7; no definite D call. Trimming took off 6 bases at V and 0 bases at J, with 9 bases between the two ends. The CDR3 spans 13 residues.

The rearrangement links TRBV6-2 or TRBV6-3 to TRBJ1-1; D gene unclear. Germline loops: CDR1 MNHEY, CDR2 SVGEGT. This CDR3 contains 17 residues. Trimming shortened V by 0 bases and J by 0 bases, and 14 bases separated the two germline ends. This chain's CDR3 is CASSYSAQLALNTEAFF. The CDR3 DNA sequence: TGTGCCAGCAGTTACTCGGCCCAGCTAGCTCTGAACACTGAAGCTTTCTTT.

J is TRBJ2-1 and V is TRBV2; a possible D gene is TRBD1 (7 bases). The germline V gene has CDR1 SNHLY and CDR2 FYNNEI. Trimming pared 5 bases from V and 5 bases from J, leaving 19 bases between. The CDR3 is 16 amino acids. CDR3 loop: CASSRSRGVLNNEQFF. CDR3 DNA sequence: TGTGCCAGCAGTCGTTCCAGGGGGGTCCTGAACAATGAGCAGTTCTTC.

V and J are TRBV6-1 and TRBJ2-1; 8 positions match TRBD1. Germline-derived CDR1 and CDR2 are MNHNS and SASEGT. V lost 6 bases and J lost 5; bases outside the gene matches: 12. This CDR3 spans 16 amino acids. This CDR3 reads CASRTGARTSNNEQFF. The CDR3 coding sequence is TGTGCCAGCAGGACAGGGGCCCGAACCTCTAACAATGAGCAGTTCTTC.

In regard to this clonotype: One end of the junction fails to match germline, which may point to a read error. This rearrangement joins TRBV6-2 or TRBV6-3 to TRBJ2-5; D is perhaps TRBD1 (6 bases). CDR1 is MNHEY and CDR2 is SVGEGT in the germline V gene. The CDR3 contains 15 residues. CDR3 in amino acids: CASSYSQGPQETRYF. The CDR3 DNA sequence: TGTGCCAGCAGTTACTCACAGGGACCCCAAGAGACCCGGTACTTC.

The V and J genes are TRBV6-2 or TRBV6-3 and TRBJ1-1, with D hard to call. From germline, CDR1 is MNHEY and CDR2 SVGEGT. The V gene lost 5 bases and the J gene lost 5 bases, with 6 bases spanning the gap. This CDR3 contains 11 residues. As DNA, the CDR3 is TGTGCCAGCAGTGCGGAGACTGAAGCTTTCTTT. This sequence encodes CASSAETEAFF.

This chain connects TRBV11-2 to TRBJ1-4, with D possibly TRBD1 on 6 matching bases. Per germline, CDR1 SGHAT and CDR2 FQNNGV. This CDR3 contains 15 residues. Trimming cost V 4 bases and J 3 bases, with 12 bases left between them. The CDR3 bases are TGTGCCAGCAGCTCCCTACAGGGTCCTAATGAAAAACTGTTTTTT. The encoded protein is CASSSLQGPNEKLFF.

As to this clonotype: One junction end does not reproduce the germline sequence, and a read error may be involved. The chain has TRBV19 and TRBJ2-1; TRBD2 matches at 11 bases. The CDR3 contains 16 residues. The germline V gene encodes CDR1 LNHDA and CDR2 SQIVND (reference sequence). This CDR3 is CASSPTSGGLYDEQFF. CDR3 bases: TGTGCCAGTAGTCCAACTAGCGGGGGACTCTACGATGAGCAGTTCTTC.

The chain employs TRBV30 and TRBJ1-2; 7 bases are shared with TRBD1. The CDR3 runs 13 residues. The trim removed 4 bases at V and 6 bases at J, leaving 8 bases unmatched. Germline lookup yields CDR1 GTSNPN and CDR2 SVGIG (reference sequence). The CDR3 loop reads CAWTGTEYHGYTF. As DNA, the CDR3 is TGTGCCTGGACCGGGACAGAATATCATGGCTACACCTTC.

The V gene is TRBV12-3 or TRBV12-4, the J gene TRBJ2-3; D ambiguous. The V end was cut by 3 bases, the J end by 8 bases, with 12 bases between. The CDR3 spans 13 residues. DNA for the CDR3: TGTGCCAGCAGTTTCTCAACCGGGCCTACGCAGTATTTT. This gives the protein CASSFSTGPTQYF.

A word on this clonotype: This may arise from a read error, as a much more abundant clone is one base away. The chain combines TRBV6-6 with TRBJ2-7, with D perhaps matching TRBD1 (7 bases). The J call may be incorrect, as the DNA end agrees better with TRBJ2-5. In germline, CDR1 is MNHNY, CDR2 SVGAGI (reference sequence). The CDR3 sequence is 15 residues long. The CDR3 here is CASRFGGGMRETQYF. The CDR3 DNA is TGTGCCAGCCGGTTTGGAGGGGGCATGCGGGAGACCCAGTACTTC.

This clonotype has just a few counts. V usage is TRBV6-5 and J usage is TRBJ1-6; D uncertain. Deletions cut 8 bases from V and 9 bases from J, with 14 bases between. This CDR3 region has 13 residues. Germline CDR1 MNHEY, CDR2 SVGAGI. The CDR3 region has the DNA TGTGCCAGCGGCACCGGGCCTTTTTCACCCCTCCACTTT. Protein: CASGTGPFSPLHF.

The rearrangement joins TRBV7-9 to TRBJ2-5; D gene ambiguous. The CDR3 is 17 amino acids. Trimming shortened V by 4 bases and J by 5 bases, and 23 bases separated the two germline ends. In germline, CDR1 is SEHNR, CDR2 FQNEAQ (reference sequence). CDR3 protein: CASSYPPDKLPTETQYF. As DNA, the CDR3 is TGTGCCAGCAGCTACCCACCAGACAAACTACCAACGGAGACCCAGTACTTC.

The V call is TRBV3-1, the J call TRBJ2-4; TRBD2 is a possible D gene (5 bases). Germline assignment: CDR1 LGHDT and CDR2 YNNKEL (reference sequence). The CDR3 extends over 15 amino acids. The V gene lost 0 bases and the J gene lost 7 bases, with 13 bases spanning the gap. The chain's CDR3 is CASSQDPLRGNIQYF. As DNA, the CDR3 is TGTGCCAGCAGCCAAGATCCGCTCCGAGGGAACATTCAGTACTTC.

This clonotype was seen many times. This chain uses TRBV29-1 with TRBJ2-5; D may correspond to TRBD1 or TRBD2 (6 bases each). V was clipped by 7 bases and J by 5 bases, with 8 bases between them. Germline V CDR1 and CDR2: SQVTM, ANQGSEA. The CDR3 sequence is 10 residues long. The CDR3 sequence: CSAGGETQYF. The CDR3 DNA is TGCAGCGCCGGGGGCGAGACCCAGTACTTC.

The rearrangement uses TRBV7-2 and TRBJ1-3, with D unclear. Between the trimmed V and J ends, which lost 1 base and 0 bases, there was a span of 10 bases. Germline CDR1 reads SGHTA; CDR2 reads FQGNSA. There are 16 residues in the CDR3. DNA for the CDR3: TGTGCCAGCAGCTTAGGCCAGGAATCCTCTGGAAACACCATATATTTT. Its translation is CASSLGQESSGNTIYF. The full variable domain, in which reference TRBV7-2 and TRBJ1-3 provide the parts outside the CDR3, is GAGVSQSPSNKVTEKGKDVELRCDPISGHTALYWYRQSLGQGLEFLIYFQGNSAPDKSGLPSDRFSAERTGGSVSTLTIQRTQQEDSAVYLCASSLGQESSGNTIYFGEGSWLTVV.

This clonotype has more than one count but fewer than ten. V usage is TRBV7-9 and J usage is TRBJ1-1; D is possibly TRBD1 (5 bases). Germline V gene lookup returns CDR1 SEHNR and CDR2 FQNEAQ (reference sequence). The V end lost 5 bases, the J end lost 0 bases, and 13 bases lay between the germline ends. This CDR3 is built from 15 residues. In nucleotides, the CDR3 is TGTGCCAGCAGCCGACCGCAGGACATGAACACTGAAGCTTTCTTT. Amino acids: CASSRPQDMNTEAFF.

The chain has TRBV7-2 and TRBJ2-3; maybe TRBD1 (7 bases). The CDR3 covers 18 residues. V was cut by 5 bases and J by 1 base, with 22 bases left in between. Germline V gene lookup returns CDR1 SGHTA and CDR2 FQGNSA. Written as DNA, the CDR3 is TGTGCCAGCAGCCACACCCAGGGGGGACTGGGGGGCACAGATACGCAGTATTTT. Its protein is CASSHTQGGLGGTDTQYF.

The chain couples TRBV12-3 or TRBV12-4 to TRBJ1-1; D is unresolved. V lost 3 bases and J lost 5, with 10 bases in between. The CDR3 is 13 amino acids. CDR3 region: CASSFSAATEAFF. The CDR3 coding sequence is TGTGCCAGCAGTTTCTCGGCAGCAACTGAAGCTTTCTTT.

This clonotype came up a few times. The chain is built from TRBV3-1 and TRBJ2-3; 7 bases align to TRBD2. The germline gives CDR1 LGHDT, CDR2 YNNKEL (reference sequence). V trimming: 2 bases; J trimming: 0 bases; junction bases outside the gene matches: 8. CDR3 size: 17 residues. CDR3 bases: TGTGCCAGCAGCCAAAGGGCAGCGGGGCCTAGCACAGATACGCAGTATTTT. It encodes CASSQRAAGPSTDTQYF.

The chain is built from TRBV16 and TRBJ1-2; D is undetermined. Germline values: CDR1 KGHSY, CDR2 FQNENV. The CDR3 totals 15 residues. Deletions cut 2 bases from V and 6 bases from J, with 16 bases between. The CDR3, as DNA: TGTGCCAGCAGCCAAACCTCCGCCAGGATGAATGGCTACACCTTC. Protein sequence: CASSQTSARMNGYTF.

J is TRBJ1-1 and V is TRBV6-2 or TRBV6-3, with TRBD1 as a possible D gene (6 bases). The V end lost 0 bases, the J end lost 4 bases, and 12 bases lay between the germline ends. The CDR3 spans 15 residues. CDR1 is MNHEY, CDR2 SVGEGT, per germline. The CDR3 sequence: CASSYSKQGATEAFF. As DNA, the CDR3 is TGTGCCAGCAGTTACTCGAAACAGGGAGCCACTGAAGCTTTCTTT.

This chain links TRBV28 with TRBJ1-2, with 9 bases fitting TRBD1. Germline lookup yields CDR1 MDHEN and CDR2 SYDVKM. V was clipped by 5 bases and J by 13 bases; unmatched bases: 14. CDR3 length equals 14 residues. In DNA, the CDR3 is TGTGCCAGCAGTGACCGGGACAGGGCGTATTTTTGCACCTTC. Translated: CASSDRDRAYFCTF.

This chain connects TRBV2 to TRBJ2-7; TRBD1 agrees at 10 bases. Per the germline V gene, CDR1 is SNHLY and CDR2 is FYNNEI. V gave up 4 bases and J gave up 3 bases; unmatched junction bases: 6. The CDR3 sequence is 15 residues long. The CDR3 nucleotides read TGTGCCAGCAGTGGTAGGGACAGGGGCTTCTACGAGCAGTACTTC. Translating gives CASSGRDRGFYEQYF.

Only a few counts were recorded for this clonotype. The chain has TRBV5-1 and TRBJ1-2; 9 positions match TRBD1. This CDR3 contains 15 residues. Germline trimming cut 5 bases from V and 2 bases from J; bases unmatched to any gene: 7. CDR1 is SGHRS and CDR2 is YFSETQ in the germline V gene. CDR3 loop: CASSPTGGRNYGYTF. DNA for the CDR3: TGCGCCAGCAGTCCCACAGGGGGCCGGAACTATGGCTACACCTTC.

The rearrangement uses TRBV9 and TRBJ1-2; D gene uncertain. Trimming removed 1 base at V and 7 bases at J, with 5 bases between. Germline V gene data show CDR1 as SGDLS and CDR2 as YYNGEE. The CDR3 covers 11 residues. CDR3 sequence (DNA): TGTGCCAGCAGCGTACCAGGTGGCTACACCTTC. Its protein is CASSVPGGYTF. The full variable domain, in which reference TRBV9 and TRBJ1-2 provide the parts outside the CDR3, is DSGVTQTPKHLITATGQRVTLRCSPRSGDLSVYWYQQSLDQGLQFLIQYYNGEERAKGNILERFSAQQFPDLHSELNLSSLELGDSALYFCASSVPGGYTFGSGTRLTVV.

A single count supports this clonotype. The DNA of the CDR3 is TGTGCCATCAGTGAGGTCGGCTGGTACTCCTACAATGAGCAGTACTTC. Amino acid sequence: CAISEVGWYSYNEQYF. The genes are TRBV10-3 and TRBJ2-5, with D uncertain. Germline V gives CDR1 ENHRY, CDR2 SYGVKD. Between the trimmed V and J ends, which lost 2 bases and 11 bases, there was a span of 24 bases. The CDR3 is made up of 16 amino acids.